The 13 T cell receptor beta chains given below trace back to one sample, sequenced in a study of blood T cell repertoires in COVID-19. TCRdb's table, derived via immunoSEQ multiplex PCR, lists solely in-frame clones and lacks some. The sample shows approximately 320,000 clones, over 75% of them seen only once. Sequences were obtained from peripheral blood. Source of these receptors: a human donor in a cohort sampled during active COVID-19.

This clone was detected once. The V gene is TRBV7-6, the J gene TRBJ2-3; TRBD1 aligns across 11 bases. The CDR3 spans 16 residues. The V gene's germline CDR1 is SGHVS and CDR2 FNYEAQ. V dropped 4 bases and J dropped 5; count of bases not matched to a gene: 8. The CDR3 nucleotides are TGTGCCAGCAGCTCTCCGGGACAGGGGGTTGGAGATACGCAGTATTTT. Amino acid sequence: CASSSPGQGVGDTQYF. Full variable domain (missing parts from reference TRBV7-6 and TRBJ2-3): GAGVSQSPRYKVTKRGQDVALRCDPISGHVSLYWYRQALGQGPEFLTYFNYEAQQDKSGLPNDRFSAERPEGSISTLTIQRTEQRDSAMYRCASSSPGQGVGDTQYFGPGTRLTVL.

In nucleotides, the CDR3 is TGCGCCAGCGTGGGACAGGGAGATACCTACGAGCAGTACTTC. Its translation is CASVGQGDTYEQYF. The V and J genes are TRBV5-1 and TRBJ2-7; 9 positions match TRBD1. The CDR3 runs to 14 residues. The ends lost 7 bases at V and 2 bases at J; junction bases unmatched: 7. The germline gives CDR1 SGHRS, CDR2 YFSETQ. The full variable domain, in which reference TRBV5-1 and TRBJ2-7 provide the parts outside the CDR3, is KAGVTQTPRYLIKTRGQQVTLSCSPISGHRSVSWYQQTPGQGLQFLFEYFSETQRNKGNFPGRFSGRQFSNSRSEMNVSTLELGDSALYLCASVGQGDTYEQYFGPGTRLTVT.

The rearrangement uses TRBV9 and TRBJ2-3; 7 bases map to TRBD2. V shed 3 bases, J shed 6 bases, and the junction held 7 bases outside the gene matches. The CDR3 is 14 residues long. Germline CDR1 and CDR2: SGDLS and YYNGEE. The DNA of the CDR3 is TGTGCCAGCAGCGCCGGGGGAGGGAAGGATACGCAGTATTTT. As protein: CASSAGGGKDTQYF.

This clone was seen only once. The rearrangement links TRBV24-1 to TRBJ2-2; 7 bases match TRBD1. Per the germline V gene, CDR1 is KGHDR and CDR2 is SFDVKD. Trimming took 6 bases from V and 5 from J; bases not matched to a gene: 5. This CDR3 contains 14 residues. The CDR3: CATSSRQGTGELFF. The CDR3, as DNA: TGTGCCACCAGTTCACGACAGGGAACCGGGGAGCTGTTTTTT.

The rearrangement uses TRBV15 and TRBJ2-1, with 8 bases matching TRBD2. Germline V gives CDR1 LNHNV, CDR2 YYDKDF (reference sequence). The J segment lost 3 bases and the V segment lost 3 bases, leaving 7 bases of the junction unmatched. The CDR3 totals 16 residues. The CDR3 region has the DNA TGTGCCACCAGCAGTAAGCGGGGGCTGAACTACAATGAGCAGTTCTTC. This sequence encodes CATSSKRGLNYNEQFF.

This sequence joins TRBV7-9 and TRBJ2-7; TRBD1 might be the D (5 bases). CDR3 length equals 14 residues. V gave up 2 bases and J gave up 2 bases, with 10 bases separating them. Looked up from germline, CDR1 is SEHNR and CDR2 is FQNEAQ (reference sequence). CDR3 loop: CASSLQSGTYEQYF. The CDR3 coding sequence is TGTGCCAGCAGCTTACAATCAGGGACCTACGAGCAGTACTTC.

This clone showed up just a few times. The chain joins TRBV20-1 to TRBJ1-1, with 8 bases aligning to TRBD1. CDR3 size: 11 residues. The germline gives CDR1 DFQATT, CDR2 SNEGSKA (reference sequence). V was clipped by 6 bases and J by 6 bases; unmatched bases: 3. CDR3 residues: CSARTGPEAFF. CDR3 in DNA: TGCAGTGCACGGACAGGGCCTGAAGCTTTCTTT.

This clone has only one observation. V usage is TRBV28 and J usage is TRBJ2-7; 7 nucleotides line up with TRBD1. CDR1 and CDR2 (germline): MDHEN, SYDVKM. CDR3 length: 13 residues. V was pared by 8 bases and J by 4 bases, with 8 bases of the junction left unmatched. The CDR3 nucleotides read TGTGCCAGCCACCGGGACAGCGGATACGAGCAGTACTTC. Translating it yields CASHRDSGYEQYF.

CDR3 loop: CASSTYGPTGLYNSPLHF. CDR3 nucleotides: TGTGCCAGCAGCACCTATGGGCCAACAGGATTATATAATTCACCCCTCCACTTT. The chain carries TRBV7-3 and TRBJ1-6, with D perhaps matching TRBD1 (5 bases). V lost 5 bases to trimming and J lost 4 bases, with 21 bases between them. The CDR3 runs to 18 residues. In germline, CDR1 is SGHTA, CDR2 FQGTGA.

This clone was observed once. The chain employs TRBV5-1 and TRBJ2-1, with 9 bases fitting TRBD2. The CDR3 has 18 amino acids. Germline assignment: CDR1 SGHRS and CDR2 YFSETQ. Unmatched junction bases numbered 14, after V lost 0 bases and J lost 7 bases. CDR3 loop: CASSLVASGEPRHNEQFF. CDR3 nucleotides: TGCGCCAGCAGCTTGGTGGCTAGCGGGGAGCCTAGGCATAATGAGCAGTTCTTC.

The CDR3 sequence is CASSLGSGPEQFF. In DNA form, the CDR3 reads TGTGCCAGCAGCTTAGGGTCTGGGCCCGAGCAGTTCTTC. The rearrangement uses TRBV7-9 and TRBJ2-1; D unclear. Trimming took off 1 base at V and 10 bases at J, with 11 bases between the two ends. CDR3 length equals 13 residues. CDR1 SEHNR and CDR2 FQNEAQ come from the germline V gene (reference sequence). Drawing the rest from reference TRBV7-9 and TRBJ2-1, the complete variable domain is DTGVSQNPRHKITKRGQNVTFRCDPISEHNRLYWYRQTLGQGPEFLTYFQNEAQLEKSRLLSDRFSAERPKGSFSTLEIQRTEQGDSAMYLCASSLGSGPEQFFGPGTRLTVL.

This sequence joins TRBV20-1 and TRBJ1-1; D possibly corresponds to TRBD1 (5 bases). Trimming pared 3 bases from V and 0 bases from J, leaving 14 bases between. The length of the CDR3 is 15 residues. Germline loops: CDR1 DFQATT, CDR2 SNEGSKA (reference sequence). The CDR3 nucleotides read TGCAGTGCTAGTTCTCGACAGAATATGAACACTGAAGCTTTCTTT. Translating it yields CSASSRQNMNTEAFF.

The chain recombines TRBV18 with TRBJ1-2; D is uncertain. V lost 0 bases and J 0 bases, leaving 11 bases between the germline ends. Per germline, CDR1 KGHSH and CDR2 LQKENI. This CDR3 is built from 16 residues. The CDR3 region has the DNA TGTGCCAGCTCACCACCCCGTCTGTCAGCTAACTATGGCTACACCTTC. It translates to CASSPPRLSANYGYTF.